The entry that follows covers one TCR beta chain sequence. The antigen remains undetermined. TCRdb redid the calling of the multiplex PCR reads with MiXCR, one entry per CDR3 protein. The sample holds 200,000 or so distinct CDR3 sequences; about 32% are singletons and the top ten take 4.3%. These data are taken from a study of breast tumors, draining lymph nodes, adjacent tissues. Axillary draining lymph nodes of breast cancer patients supplied the node samples. V shed 0 bases and J shed 1 base, with 13 bases lying between them. The length of the CDR3 is 16 residues. Germline assignment: CDR1 SGHDT and CDR2 YYEEEE. Study observations and caveats: Most tumor T cells seemingly derive from lymph node, then expand in tumor.

Material for sequencing was axillary lymph node tissue. The sequence came from a female donor with breast cancer. Some clones in this sample may be carry-over from other donors' samples. V is TRBV5-6 and J is TRBJ2-5; D ambiguous. This chain's CDR3 is CASSLVQAPGQETQYF. The CDR3 coding sequence is TGTGCCAGCAGCTTGGTCCAGGCGCCGGGCCAAGAGACCCAGTACTTC. The variable domain in full, completed from reference TRBV5-6 and TRBJ2-5, reads DAGVTQSPTHLIKTRGQQVTLRCSPKSGHDTVSWYQQALGQGPQFIFQYYEEEERQRGNFPDRFSGHQFPNYSSELNVNALLLGDSALYLCASSLVQAPGQETQYFGPGTRLLVL.